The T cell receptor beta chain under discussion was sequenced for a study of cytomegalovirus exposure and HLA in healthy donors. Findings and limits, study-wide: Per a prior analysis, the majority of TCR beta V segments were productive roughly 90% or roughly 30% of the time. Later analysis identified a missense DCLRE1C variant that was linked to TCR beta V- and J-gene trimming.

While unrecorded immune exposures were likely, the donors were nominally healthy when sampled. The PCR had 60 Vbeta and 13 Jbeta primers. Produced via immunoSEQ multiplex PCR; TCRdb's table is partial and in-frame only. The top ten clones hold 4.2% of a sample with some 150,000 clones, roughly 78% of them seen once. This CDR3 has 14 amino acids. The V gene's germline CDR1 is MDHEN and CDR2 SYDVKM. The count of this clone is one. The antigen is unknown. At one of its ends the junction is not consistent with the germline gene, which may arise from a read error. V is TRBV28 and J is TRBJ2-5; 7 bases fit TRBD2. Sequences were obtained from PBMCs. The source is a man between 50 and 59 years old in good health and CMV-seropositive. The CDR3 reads CASKEGRVQETRYF. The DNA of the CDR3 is TGTGCCAGCAAGGAGGGGAGGGTCCAAGAGACCCGGTACTTC.